This T cell receptor beta chain is from a study of OX40 agonist ivuxolimab in advanced cancers. On the study more broadly: Ivuxolimab is a fully human IgG2 antibody that activates OX40 (CD134).

With respect to this clone: Its matching antigen is unknown.

Clones were sequenced by immunoSEQ multiplex PCR, and TCRdb holds only the in-frame ones, with some missing. The profile covers under 150,000 clones, with around 93% appearing a single time and approximately 0.99% taken by the ten largest. Study-wide points: In general, CD8+ T cells held more expanded clones than CD4+ did, on average. At 0.1 to 3.0 mg/kg and by week 6, CD4+ and CD8+ T cells in the blood had expanded clonally. There were also nonresponders showing low normalized T-cell clonal expansion.

The trim removed 3 bases at V and 6 bases at J, leaving 2 bases unmatched. Germline values: CDR1 SGHRS, CDR2 YFSETQ. This CDR3 is built from 15 residues. This specimen consisted of CD4+ or CD8+ T cells sorted from blood, obtained in a trial of the OX40 agonist ivuxolimab. This receptor was taken from an adult with an advanced solid tumor such as melanoma, head and neck, liver or kidney cancer. V usage is TRBV5-1 and J usage is TRBJ2-2; TRBD2 matches 13 bases. The CDR3 coding sequence is TGCGCCAGCAGCTGGACTAGCGGGGGTCCCGGGGAGCTGTTTTTT. This gives the protein CASSWTSGGPGELFF.